This TCR beta chain appears in the sequencing data of a study of T-cell memory formation after mild COVID-19. General study points: Contracting clones from day 15 to 85 had balanced CD4/CD8; later expanders favoured CD4+. SARS-CoV-2 specificity was not confirmed for second-wave clones peaking on day 37. The pre-infection memory compartment contained some responding clones, suggesting cross-reactive memory joined.

In regard to this clonotype: Its antigen is unidentified.

TCRdb used MiXCR to reprocess the 5' RACE reads, holding one entry per CDR3 protein. The data hold 300,000 to 400,000 distinct CDR3 sequences, with approximately 13% observed a single time. Germline trimming cut 8 bases from V and 2 bases from J; bases unmatched to any gene: 11. This CDR3 spans 16 amino acids. The germline V gene encodes CDR1 SGHRS and CDR2 YFSETQ. The sequence was collected from a young man who had mild COVID-19 (a few samples of this study predate the infection). Cell type and time point are not known. The source material was PBMCs or a T cell subset sorted from them (not recorded which). The gene calls are TRBV5-1 and TRBJ2-3; 10 nucleotides agree with TRBD1. For the CDR3, the DNA is TGCGCCAGTACCCTGGGACAGGGGCCTATCACAGATACGCAGTATTTT. As protein: CASTLGQGPITDTQYF.